Included here is one T cell receptor beta chain sequence, with context. It has no known antigen specificity. Per-nucleotide qualities are absent, and no much larger clonotype sits a single base away. The data were taken from a study of cytomegalovirus exposure and HLA in healthy donors (dated by TCRdb to about 2017). Concerning the study at large: An earlier analysis of fewer than 750 of the donors reported 276 Gb of sequence data and approximately 120 million unique TCR beta sequences obtained from about 170 million T cells. A handful of DR-DQ haplotypes were treated as single units for association and clustering because of strong linkage in the cohort. Besides the first cohort of hundreds of subjects, a separate validation cohort made up of 120 different subjects was used. Rather than drawing on any new phenotypic data, the later analysis identified candidate immune exposures from TCR beta sequences and the way those sequences occurred across donors. The study aimed to test whether signatures of past pathogen exposure could be identified by cataloging public T cell receptors. The number of donors typed differed by locus, with roughly 620-630 for A, B, C, DRB1 and DQB1, around 500 for DQA1, nearly 610 for DPA1, and roughly 450 for DPB1. The T cell repertoires of some 670 subjects were profiled by immunosequencing and related to cytomegalovirus serostatus. Every repertoire in the discovery cohort had been generated on one and the same sequencing platform. Donor age, sex, ethnicity and CMV serostatus were compiled together with the repertoire data. In an earlier analysis of roughly 580 of the donors, high-throughput TCR beta sequencing was used to judge whether each TCR beta V gene segment behaved as functional or pseudogenic. Both class I and class II loci were covered by HLA typing, at four-digit resolution. In a later analysis, previously published TCR beta repertoires from hundreds of donors were re-analyzed and high-resolution HLA genotyping was added so that TCR occurrence patterns could be studied. The study combined high-throughput TCR immunosequencing, statistical association of individual TCRs with disease status, and machine learning to predict cytomegalovirus infection status. Of the approximately 400 genotyped donors, over 70% fell in the genetic ancestry cluster associated with self-reported Caucasian donors. Genome-wide SNP genotypes for about 65% of the 666 donors were used in a later genetic analysis, which treated that subset as a discovery cohort. Across 398 genotyped donors of the cohort, an average of 235,054 unique TCR beta nucleotide sequences per donor were sequenced, and approximately 17% of those sequences were non-productive. About 280 gigabases of sequencing data and roughly 80 million unique TCR sequences made up an early release that covered approximately 650 HLA-typed donors. Results the study describes overall, beyond this receptor: According to a later analysis, most CMV-associated TCR beta chains appeared to be HLA-restricted, and the HLA associations seemed to be driven largely by CMV exposure. Some IMGT-functional V segments, including TRBV6-2 and TRBV6-3, could not be told apart with the 87-base-pair reads, so those segments were excluded. Correlated functional status among segregating V segments might be attributable to linkage disequilibrium, but an unknown experimental factor could not be ruled out. A later analysis reported that several top co-occurrence clusters appeared linked to parvovirus B19, influenza, CMV and Epstein-Barr virus. A further reported finding was that TCR beta sequences accurately predicted the HLA-A and HLA-B alleles for most subjects in the first cohort. An earlier analysis of approximately 530 of the donors showed that most TCR beta V segments appeared in productive rearrangements either about 90% or about 30% of the time, which broadly matched IMGT annotations. About 17 rarely observed V segments, including chromosome 9 orphons, were excluded from the earlier analysis of about 610 of the donors because counts were too low. In a later analysis, HLA-associated TCR beta chains were found to be more clonally expanded and to have lower generation probabilities than equally common non-associated chains. A later genetic analysis associated a missense DCLRE1C variant with V-gene and J-gene trimming of TCR beta chains, and an independent cohort replicated the association. Specific HLA alleles were associated with 15,000 to 20,000 TCR beta sequences at a false discovery rate of 0.05 in a later analysis. A cluster of highly shared sequence variants was judged likely to be a technical artifact of the sequencing pipeline. The authors suggested that the approach could potentially be extended to other disease states and immunological phenotypes. Most TCR sequences were observed very rarely across donors, whereas some public TCRs were present in many individuals. A later genetic analysis reported fewer N-insertions in productive TCRs among donors in an Asian-associated ancestry cluster than the roughly 640-donor mean. The cohort was sequenced for TCR beta chains only, and without alpha or paired-chain data the features that could be detected were limited. Because HLA typing was missing for some donors at each locus, association tests included only the typed subset. For the cohort, immune exposure information was limited to CMV serostatus. Roughly uniform sequencing depth across donors was assumed in presence/absence analyses, although this assumption may not hold. A total of 164 TCR beta chains were listed by the study as associated with cytomegalovirus. The classifier was reported to diagnose cytomegalovirus status with high specificity and sensitivity in both the original and validation cohorts. In a later analysis, the rate of TCR association differed among HLA loci, with DRB1 alleles having the most associated TCRs and HLA-C alleles having the fewest. When HLA alleles, especially DR and DQ, strongly co-occurred, TCR associations were difficult to assign to individual alleles. Three of the identified cytomegalovirus-associated TCR beta chains were confirmed in vitro to be specific for cytomegalovirus antigens.

In total, about 650 healthy bone marrow donors made up the cohort. Cohort members were all nominally healthy when sampled, although unrecorded immune exposures were likely present. The donor was CMV seronegative and was included in the group of 352 seronegative cohort members. Each donor provided a peripheral blood sample, and peripheral blood mononuclear cells were used for TCR beta sequencing. Genomic DNA extraction from the blood cell samples was performed with the Qiagen DNeasy Blood Extraction Kit. Library creation used the immunoSEQ multiplex PCR assay. The multiplex PCR relied on a mix of 60 forward primers for TCR Vbeta segments and 13 reverse primers for TCR Jbeta segments. A multiplex PCR assay on genomic DNA amplified the CDR3 region of rearranged TCR beta genes. The Illumina HiSeq System was used to sequence the amplified TCR beta libraries as 87-base-pair reads. As for the original processing: A later analysis tallied tens of millions of unique TCR beta chains across the 666 repertoires, and approximately 12 million of those chains were shared by two or more donors. Raw reads were error-corrected and collapsed into unique sequences by a nearest-neighbor algorithm in which closely related sequences were merged to remove PCR and sequencing errors. To assign V, D and J gene segments, CDR3 sequences were aligned to IMGT reference sequences. For a sequence to be retained, at least a six-nucleotide match to both a V gene segment and a J gene segment was required. Rearrangements were called productive when the CDR3 lacked stop codons and stayed in frame with V and J; all others were non-productive. Following IMGT convention, CDR3 was defined as the stretch from the second conserved V-encoded cysteine up to the conserved J-encoded phenylalanine. The earlier analysis of 550 to 650 of the donors excluded any sequence lacking an unambiguous match to a single V gene segment. An earlier analysis of fewer than 650 of the donors classified V segments as functional when productive rearrangements were above 56.7% and as segregating when the standard deviation between donors was above 5%. To diagnose cytomegalovirus status from the catalog of TCR beta chain sequences, a statistical classification framework was built. In a later analysis, TCR nucleotide sequences were compared against IMGT/GENE-DB human TR gene sequences so that V and J genes could be assigned. A later analysis assigned CDR3 sequences and most-parsimonious VDJ recombination scenarios with the TCRdist pipeline. In a later analysis, each TCR beta chain was defined by its CDR3 amino acid sequence together with its V-gene family, and reads without a unique V-gene family were excluded. A later analysis removed 450 to 600 highly shared, low-generation-probability nucleotide sequences to deal with suspected cross-contamination and a sequencing artifact. A later analysis calculated a clonal expansion index for each public chain from normalized within-repertoire ranks of inferred template counts. A later analysis computed generation probabilities with a VDJ recombination model fitted to out-of-frame rearrangements, and checked the results against IGoR. Hypergeometric tests were used in a later analysis to score TCR-TCR, TCR-HLA and TCR-CMV co-occurrence, with a repertoire-size bias correction applied to the TCR pairs. A later analysis estimated false discovery rates by permuting HLA or CMV assignments 20 times. In a later analysis, co-occurring TCRs were grouped using DBSCAN, and TCRdist sequence similarity was added for clustering within HLA-allele-positive subsets. Repertoires with fewer than 30,000 or more than 120,000 public chains were left out of co-occurrence clustering, as were several repertoires with anomalous nucleotide sharing. This immuneACCESS table, as held by TCRdb, lists in-frame sequences with V and J called but not all clones. Of the missing ones, under half trace to an unresolved V gene in checked studies; the others have no known cause. V and J calls and clone size are copied from that table; D and trimming were computed from the DNA. The sample table lists about 220,000 clones, around 76% of them with a count of one. The biggest ten clones account for 0.63% of the sample.

Unmatched junction bases come to 8, with V trimmed by 4 bases and J by 2 bases. The CDR3, cysteine through phenylalanine, is 17 amino acids long. Just the 51-base CDR3 DNA is kept, in frame starting at base 1. CDR1 and CDR2 were assigned from the germline V gene as ENHRY and SYGVKD. This clonotype was obtained from a man aged 18 to 35 in good health and CMV-seronegative. The chain was built from TRBV10-3 and TRBJ1-3; 10 nucleotides in the junction match TRBD1. The sample comprised PBMCs. The nucleotide sequence reads as follows: TGTGCCATCAGTGCGACGGGACAGGGGCTAGCTGGAAACACCATATATTTT. This codes for CAISATGQGLAGNTIYF.